This T cell receptor (beta chain) derives from a study of PD-L1 blockade in urothelial cancer. For the study at large: Treatment start was followed by blood analysis at 3 weeks (second dose) and again at 6 weeks.

The method was immunoSEQ multiplex PCR; TCRdb's version includes in-frame clones alone and lacks a portion of them. The data hold around 120,000 clones, with around 89% observed a single time. Time point noted: peripheral blood 6 weeks after treatment start. This CDR3 has 15 residues. Germline CDR1 is MNHNS and CDR2 is SASEGT. The junction had 10 bases not matched to a gene; V was cut back by 5 bases and J by 6 bases. With respect to this clone: Its specificity is not known.

Study-wide results and limits: When measured at 3 weeks, tumor-associated blood clones expanded more in durable-benefit patients.

This receptor was obtained from a man in his 60s with urothelial cancer. The chain joins TRBV6-1 to TRBJ2-5, with 9 positions matching TRBD1. This sample comprised PBMCs, obtained around atezolizumab (anti-PD-L1) treatment. CDR3 region: CASSKWDRELKTQYF. The CDR3 DNA is TGTGCCAGCAGTAAATGGGACAGGGAGTTAAAGACCCAGTACTTC.